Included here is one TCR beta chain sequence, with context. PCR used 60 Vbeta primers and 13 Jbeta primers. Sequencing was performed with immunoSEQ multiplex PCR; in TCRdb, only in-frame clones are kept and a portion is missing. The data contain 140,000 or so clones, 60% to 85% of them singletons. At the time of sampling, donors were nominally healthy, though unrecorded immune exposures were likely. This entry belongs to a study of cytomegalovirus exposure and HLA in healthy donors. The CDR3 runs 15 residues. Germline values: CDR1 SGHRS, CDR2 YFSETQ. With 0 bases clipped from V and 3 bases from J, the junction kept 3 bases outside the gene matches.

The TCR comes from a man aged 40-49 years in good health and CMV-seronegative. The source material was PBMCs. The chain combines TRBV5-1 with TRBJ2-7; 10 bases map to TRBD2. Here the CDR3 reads CASSLVLAGDYEQYF. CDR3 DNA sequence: TGCGCCAGCAGCTTGGTCCTAGCGGGGGACTACGAGCAGTACTTC.